The present T cell receptor beta chain was sequenced within a study of blood T cell repertoires in COVID-19. Study in general: Samples of COVID-19 (acute and convalescent) were obtained from the United States, Italy and Spain. The cDNA or gDNA used as material had been derived from T cells, B-cell-depleted T cells, or PBMCs.

Original processing notes: Nucleated cell counts were estimated from reference gene primer amplification. Libraries were prepared by immunoSEQ multiplex PCR; TCRdb keeps only in-frame clonotypes and omits some of them. V, J and clone size are taken as reported in that table, and D and trimming were inferred from the DNA itself. Altogether around 120,000 clones are present, about 80% being singletons, with the ten largest covering roughly 6.2%. Material: peripheral blood. The TCR comes from a man between 65 and 85 years old with acute or convalescent COVID-19.

The CDR3 loop reads CSASSDEGVGIFGTEAFF. The CDR3 bases are TGCAGTGCTAGTAGTGATGAGGGGGTCGGCATCTTCGGCACTGAAGCTTTCTTT. The chain has TRBV20-1 and TRBJ1-1, with D maybe TRBD1 (6 bases). V was trimmed by 3 bases and J by 4 bases, leaving 27 bases between them. CDR1 and CDR2 (germline): DFQATT, SNEGSKA (reference sequence). The CDR3 runs 18 residues.